The 5 T cell receptor beta chains reported below all come from one sample, sequenced in a study of CD8 T cell repertoires and HIV-1 epitope variants. Clones were read by immunoSEQ multiplex PCR, and TCRdb kept only the in-frame ones, dropping some. The data hold about 2,300 clones, with under 75% observed a single time. Their antigens remain unidentified. Sequenced input: cultured CD8+ T cells derived from PBMCs. The receptors stem from a male donor with HIV.

V and J are TRBV19 and TRBJ1-1; D possibly corresponds to TRBD1 (5 bases). The CDR3 is 14 amino acids. Germline CDR1 LNHDA, CDR2 SQIVND (reference sequence). The V end lost 3 bases, the J end lost 3 bases, and 11 bases lay between the germline ends. The CDR3 sequence: CASSMGRGYTEAFF. CDR3 sequence (DNA): TGTGCCAGTAGTATGGGACGGGGGTACACTGAAGCTTTCTTT.

This clone was detected only a few times. This chain connects TRBV15 to TRBJ1-1; D gene uncertain. The V and J ends lost 0 bases and 2 bases respectively, with 10 bases between them. CDR1 and CDR2 from the germline V gene are LNHNV and YYDKDF (reference sequence). This CDR3 has 15 residues. The CDR3 bases are TGTGCCACCAGCAGAGACCGGGGTTTAAACACTGAAGCTTTCTTT. Its translation is CATSRDRGLNTEAFF.

V is TRBV28 and J is TRBJ2-7, with 8 bases matching TRBD1. With V trimmed by 3 bases and J by 2 bases, 9 bases remained unmatched. The CDR3 loop spans 16 amino acids. Germline CDR1 MDHEN, CDR2 SYDVKM. CDR3 DNA: TGTGCCAGCAGTTTGCCGTGGGACAGGCTCCCCTACGAGCAGTACTTC. Protein product: CASSLPWDRLPYEQYF.

The V gene is TRBV28, the J gene TRBJ2-4; possibly TRBD1 or TRBD2 for D (6 bases each). Trimming cost V 3 bases and J 3 bases, with 27 bases left between them. CDR1 is MDHEN, CDR2 SYDVKM, per germline. CDR3 length equals 20 residues. CDR3: CASSFPPPGDRMGGKNIQYF. CDR3 in DNA: TGTGCCAGCAGTTTCCCCCCTCCTGGTGACAGGATGGGAGGCAAAAACATTCAGTACTTC.

This chain links TRBV10-3 with TRBJ2-7, with TRBD2 matching over 7 bases. Looked up from germline, CDR1 is ENHRY and CDR2 is SYGVKD. Trimming cost V 4 bases and J 5 bases; bases outside gene matches: 2. This CDR3 is 12 amino acids long. The CDR3 sequence: CAISATSDEQYF. DNA of the CDR3: TGTGCCATCAGTGCAACTAGCGACGAGCAGTACTTC.